The source of this T cell receptor beta chain is a study of cytomegalovirus exposure and HLA in healthy donors. Study-level results: A few CMV-associated chains proved CMV antigen-specific in vitro.

Remarks on this clone: Antigen specificity is unknown.

Here immunoSEQ multiplex PCR was the method, and the copy in TCRdb shows in-frame clones only, minus some. The data hold some 110,000 clones, with approximately 90% observed a single time. The TCR comes from a woman aged 18-35 years in good health and CMV-seropositive. The sequencing input was PBMCs.

The DNA for the CDR3 is TGCGCCAGCCGTCACAGGGAGAGGCTGGGGATGAACACTGAAGCTTTCTTT. This translates into CASRHRERLGMNTEAFF. The chain recombines TRBV10-2 with TRBJ1-1, with a possible D match to TRBD1 (6 bases). CDR3 length equals 17 residues. Per the germline V gene, CDR1 is WSHSY and CDR2 is SAAADI. Trimming cost V 8 bases and J 0 bases, with 22 bases left between them.